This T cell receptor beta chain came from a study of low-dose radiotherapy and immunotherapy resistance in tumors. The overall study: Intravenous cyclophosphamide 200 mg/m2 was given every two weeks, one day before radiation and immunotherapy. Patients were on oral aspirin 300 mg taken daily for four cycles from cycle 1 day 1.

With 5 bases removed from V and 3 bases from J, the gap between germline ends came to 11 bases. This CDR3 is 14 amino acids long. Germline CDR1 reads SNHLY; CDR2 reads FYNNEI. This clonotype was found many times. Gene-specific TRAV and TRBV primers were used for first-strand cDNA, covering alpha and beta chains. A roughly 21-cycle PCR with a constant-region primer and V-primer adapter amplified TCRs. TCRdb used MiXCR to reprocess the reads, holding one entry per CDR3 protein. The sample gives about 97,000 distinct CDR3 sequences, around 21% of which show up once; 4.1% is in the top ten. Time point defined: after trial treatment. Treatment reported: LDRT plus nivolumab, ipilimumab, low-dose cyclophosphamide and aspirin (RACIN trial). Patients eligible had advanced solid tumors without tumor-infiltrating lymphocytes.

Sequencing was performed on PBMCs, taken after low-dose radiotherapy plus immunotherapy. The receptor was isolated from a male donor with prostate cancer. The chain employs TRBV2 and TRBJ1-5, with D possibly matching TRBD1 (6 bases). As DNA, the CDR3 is TGTGCCAGCAGTATACAGGGCTACAATCAGCCCCAGCATTTT. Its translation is CASSIQGYNQPQHF.